This T cell receptor beta chain stems from a study of naive and memory T cell subsets. An equimolar mix of two oligonucleotides served as the beta constant-region primer for TRBC1 and TRBC2. TCRdb re-derived calls from the UMI-ligation and nested PCR reads in MiXCR, one entry per CDR3 protein. The table has 130,000 to 150,000 distinct CDR3 sequences, over 15% seen once. The CDR3 has 15 amino acids. The V and J ends lost 5 bases and 4 bases, in that order; junction bases with no gene match: 8. The V and J genes are TRBV12-3 or TRBV12-4 and TRBJ2-7, with TRBD1 identical over 10 bases. The sequenced sample consisted of naive CD4+ T cells from blood. This receptor was obtained from a human donor in good health. CDR3 coding DNA: TGTGCCAGCAGTAATCGACGGGACAGGGGATACGAGCAGTACTTC. Protein sequence: CASSNRRDRGYEQYF.